The source of this TCR beta chain is a study of CD8+CD57+ T cells in acquired aplastic anemia. Study conclusions and caveats: In common between the patients and the controls were around 29 CD8+ CDR3 sequences.

This clonotype has at least ten counts. The antigen remains undetermined. The V gene's germline CDR1 is LGHNA and CDR2 YSLEER. Trimming removed 0 bases from V and 6 bases from J, with 14 bases in between. The CDR3 length is 15 residues. Genomic DNA was employed as the template in profiling TCR beta VDJ and CDR3. MiXCR, applied by TCRdb to the reads, yields one record per CDR3 protein. The sample lists some 190,000 distinct CDR3 sequences; roughly 56% were seen once. The specimen sequenced was sorted CD4+, CD8+, or CD8+CD57+ T cells (not recorded which) from PBMCs. This clonotype was obtained from a human donor in good health, serving as a control. The chain employs TRBV4-3 and TRBJ1-1; the D gene is possibly TRBD1 (5 bases). Here the CDR3 DNA reads TGCGCCAGCAGCCAAGATCGACAGCCTTCCCCTGAAGCTTTCTTT. This gives the protein CASSQDRQPSPEAFF.